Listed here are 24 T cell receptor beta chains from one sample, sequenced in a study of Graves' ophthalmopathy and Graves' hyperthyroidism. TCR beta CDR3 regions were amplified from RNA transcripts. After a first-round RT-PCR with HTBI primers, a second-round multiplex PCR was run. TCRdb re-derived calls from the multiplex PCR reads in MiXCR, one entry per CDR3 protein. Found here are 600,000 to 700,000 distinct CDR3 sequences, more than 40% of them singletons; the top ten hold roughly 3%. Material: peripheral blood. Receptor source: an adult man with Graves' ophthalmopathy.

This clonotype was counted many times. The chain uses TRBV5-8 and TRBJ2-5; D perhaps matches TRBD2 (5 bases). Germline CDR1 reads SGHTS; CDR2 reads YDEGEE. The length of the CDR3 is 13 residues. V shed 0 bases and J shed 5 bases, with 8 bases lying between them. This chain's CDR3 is CASSLVGAETQYF. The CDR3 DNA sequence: TGTGCCAGCAGCTTGGTGGGAGCGGAGACCCAGTACTTC.

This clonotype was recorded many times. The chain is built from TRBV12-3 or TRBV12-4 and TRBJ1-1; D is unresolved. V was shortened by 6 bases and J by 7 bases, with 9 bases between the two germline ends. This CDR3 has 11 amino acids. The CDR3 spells CASRREGEAFF. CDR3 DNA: TGTGCCAGCAGACGGGAGGGTGAAGCTTTCTTT.

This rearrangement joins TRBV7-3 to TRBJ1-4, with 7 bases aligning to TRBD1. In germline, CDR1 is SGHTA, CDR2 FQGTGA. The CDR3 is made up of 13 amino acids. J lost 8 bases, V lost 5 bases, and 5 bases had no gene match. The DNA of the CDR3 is TGTGCCAGCAGCCCCAGACAGGGCGAAAAACTGTTTTTT. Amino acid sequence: CASSPRQGEKLFF.

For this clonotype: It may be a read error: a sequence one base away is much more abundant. This CDR3 reads CASRASQGTPTEAFF. In nucleotides, the CDR3 is TGTGCCAGCCGCGCCTCACAGGGGACCCCGACTGAAGCTTTCTTT. This chain connects TRBV9 to TRBJ1-1; 7 bases are shared with TRBD1. CDR1 and CDR2 from the germline V gene are SGDLS and YYNGEE. This CDR3 contains 15 residues. Germline trimming cut 7 bases from V and 5 bases from J; bases unmatched to any gene: 14.

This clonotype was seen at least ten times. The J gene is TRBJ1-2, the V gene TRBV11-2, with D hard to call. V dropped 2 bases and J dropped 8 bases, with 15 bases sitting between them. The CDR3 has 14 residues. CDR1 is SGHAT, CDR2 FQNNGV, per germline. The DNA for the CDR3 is TGTGCCAGCAGCTTACTGCGGAACGTTGGAGGCTACACCTTC. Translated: CASSLLRNVGGYTF.

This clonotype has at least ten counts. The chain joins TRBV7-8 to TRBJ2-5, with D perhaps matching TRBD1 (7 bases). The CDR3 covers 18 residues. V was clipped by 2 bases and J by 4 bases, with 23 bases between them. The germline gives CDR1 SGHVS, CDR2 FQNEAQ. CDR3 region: CASSLKPGGTDPPETQYF. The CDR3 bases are TGTGCCAGCAGCTTAAAGCCCGGCGGGACAGATCCCCCAGAGACCCAGTACTTC.

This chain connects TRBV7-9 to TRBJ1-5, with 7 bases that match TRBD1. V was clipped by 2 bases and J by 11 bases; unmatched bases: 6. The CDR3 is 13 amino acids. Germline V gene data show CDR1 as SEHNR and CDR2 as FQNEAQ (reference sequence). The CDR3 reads CASSLRQGETQHF. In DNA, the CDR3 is TGTGCCAGCAGCTTAAGACAGGGAGAGACCCAGCATTTT.

The CDR3 DNA reads as TGTGCCAGCAGCTTAGGACAGGGGTTGGTGAACACTGGAGCCTTCTTT. This codes for CASSLGQGLVNTGAFF. The rearrangement joins TRBV11-1 to TRBJ1-1; 8 bases are a match to TRBD1. The germline V gene encodes CDR1 SGHAT and CDR2 FQDESV (reference sequence). The V segment lost 1 base and the J segment 14 bases; nucleotides outside the gene matches: 18. The CDR3 spans 16 residues.

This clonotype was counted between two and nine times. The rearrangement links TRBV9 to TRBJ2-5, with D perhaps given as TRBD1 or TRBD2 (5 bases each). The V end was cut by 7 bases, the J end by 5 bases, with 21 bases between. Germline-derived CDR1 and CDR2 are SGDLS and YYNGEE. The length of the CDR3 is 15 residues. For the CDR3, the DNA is TGTGCCAGCTCGACAATCCGGGACGGTGGGGAGACCCAGTACTTC. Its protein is CASSTIRDGGETQYF.

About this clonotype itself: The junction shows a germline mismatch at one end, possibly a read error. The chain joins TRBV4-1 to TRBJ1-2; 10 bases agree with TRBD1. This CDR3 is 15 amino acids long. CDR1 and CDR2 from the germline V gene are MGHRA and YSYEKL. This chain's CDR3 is CASSQDPGQGKGYTF. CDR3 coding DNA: TGTGCCAGCAGCCAAGACCCGGGACAGGGGAAGGGCTACACCTTC.

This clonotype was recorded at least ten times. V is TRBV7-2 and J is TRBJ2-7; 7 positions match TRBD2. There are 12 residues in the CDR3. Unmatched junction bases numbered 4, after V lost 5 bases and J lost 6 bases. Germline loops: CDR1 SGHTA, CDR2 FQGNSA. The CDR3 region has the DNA TGTGCCAGCAGCCAACTAGCGAGCGAGCAGTACTTC. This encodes CASSQLASEQYF.

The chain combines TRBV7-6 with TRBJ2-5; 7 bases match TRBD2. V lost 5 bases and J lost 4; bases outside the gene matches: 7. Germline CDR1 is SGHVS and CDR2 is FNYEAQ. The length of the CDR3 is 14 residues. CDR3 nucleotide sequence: TGTGCCAGCAGCAAAAGTGGGGGGGGAGAGACCCAGTACTTC. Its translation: CASSKSGGGETQYF.

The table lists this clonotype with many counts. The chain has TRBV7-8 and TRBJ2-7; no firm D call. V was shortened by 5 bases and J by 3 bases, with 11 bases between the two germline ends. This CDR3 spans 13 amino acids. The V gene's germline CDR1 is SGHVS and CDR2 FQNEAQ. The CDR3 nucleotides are TGTGCCAGCAGCCTACTTGCCCACTACGAGCAGTACTTC. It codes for CASSLLAHYEQYF.

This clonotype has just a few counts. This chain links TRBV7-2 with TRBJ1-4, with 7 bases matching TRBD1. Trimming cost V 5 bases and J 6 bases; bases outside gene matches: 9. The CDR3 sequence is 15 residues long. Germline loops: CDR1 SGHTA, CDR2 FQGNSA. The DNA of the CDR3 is TGTGCCAGCAGCCCCTCGGGACAGACTTATGAAAAACTGTTTTTT. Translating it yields CASSPSGQTYEKLFF.

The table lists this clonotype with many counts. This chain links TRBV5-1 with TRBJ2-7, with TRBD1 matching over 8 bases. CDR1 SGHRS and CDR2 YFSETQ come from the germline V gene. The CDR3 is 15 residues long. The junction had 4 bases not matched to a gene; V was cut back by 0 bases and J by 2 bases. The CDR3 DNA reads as TGCGCCAGCAGCTTGGTTTCGGACAGGGCCTACGAGCAGTACTTC. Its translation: CASSLVSDRAYEQYF.

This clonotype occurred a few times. The CDR3 region has the DNA TGTGCCAGCAGCTTCCGACCCGAAACTCCCGGCGAGCAGTACTTC. It specifies CASSFRPETPGEQYF. The chain is built from TRBV7-9 and TRBJ2-7; D call uncertain. The CDR3 runs 15 residues. Germline V CDR1 and CDR2: SEHNR, FQNEAQ (reference sequence). V lost 3 bases and J 6 bases, leaving 18 bases between the germline ends. Supplemented by reference TRBV7-9 and TRBJ2-7, the full variable domain reads DTGVSQNPRHKITKRGQNVTFRCDPISEHNRLYWYRQTLGQGPEFLTYFQNEAQLEKSRLLSDRFSAERPKGSFSTLEIQRTEQGDSAMYLCASSFRPETPGEQYFGPGTRLTVT.

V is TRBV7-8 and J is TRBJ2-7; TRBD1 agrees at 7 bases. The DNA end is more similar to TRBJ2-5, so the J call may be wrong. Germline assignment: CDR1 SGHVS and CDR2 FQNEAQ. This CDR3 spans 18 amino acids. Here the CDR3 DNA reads TGTGCCAGCAGCTTAGAAGCTAGGGGGCCACGAGGACAAGAGACCCAGTACTTC. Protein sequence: CASSLEARGPRGQETQYF.

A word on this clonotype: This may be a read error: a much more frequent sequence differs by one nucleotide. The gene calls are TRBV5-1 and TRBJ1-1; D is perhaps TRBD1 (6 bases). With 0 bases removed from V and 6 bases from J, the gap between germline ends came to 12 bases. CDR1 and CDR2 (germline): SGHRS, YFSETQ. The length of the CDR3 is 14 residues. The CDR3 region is CASSLGRGAAEAFF. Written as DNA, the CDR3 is TGCGCCAGCAGCTTGGGGCGGGGGGCCGCTGAAGCTTTCTTT.

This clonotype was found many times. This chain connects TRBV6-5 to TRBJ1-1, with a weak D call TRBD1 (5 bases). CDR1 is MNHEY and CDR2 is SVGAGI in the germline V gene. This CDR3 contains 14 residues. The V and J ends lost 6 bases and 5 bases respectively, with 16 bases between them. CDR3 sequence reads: CASRPRDGKTEAFF. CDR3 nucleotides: TGTGCCAGCAGGCCCCGGGACGGTAAAACTGAAGCTTTCTTT.

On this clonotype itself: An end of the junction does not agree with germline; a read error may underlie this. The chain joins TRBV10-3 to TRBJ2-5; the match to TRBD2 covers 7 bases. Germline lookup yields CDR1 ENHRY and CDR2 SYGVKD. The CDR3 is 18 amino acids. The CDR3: CASSYSVESSGDGGEQYF. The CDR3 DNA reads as TGTGCCAGCAGTTACTCGGTGGAGTCTAGCGGAGATGGGGGAGAGCAGTACTTC.

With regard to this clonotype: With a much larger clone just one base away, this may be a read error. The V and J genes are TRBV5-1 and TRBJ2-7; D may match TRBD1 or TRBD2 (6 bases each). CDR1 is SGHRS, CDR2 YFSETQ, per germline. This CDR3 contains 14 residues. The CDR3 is CASSLGRGHYEQYF. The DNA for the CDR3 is TGTGCCAGCAGCCTGGGACGGGGGCACTACGAGCAGTACTTC. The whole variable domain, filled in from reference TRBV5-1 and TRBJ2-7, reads KAGVTQTPRYLIKTRGQQVTLSCSPISGHRSVSWYQQTPGQGLQFLFEYFSETQRNKGNFPGRFSGRQFSNSRSEMNVSTLELGDSALYLCASSLGRGHYEQYFGPGTRLTVT.

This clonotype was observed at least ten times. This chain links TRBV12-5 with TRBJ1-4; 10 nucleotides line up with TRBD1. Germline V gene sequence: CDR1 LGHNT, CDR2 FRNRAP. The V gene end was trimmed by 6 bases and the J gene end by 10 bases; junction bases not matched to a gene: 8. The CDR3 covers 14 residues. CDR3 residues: CASGPRTGGRKLFF. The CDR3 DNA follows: TGTGCTAGTGGCCCTCGGACAGGGGGGCGAAAACTGTTTTTT.

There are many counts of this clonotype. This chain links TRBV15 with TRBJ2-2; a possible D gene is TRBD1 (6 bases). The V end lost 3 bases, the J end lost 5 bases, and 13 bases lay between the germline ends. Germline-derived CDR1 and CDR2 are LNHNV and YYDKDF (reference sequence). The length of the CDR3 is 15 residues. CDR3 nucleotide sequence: TGTGCCACCAGCAGGAACAGGGTTGGGACCGGGGAGCTGTTTTTT. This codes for CATSRNRVGTGELFF.

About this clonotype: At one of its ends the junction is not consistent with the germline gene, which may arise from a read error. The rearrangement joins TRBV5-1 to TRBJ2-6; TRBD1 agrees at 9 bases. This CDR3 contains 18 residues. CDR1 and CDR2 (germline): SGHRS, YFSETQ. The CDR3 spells CASSSPGQGPCGANVLTF. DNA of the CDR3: TGCGCCAGCAGCTCACCGGGACAGGGTCCCTGTGGGGCTAACGTCCTGACTTTC.